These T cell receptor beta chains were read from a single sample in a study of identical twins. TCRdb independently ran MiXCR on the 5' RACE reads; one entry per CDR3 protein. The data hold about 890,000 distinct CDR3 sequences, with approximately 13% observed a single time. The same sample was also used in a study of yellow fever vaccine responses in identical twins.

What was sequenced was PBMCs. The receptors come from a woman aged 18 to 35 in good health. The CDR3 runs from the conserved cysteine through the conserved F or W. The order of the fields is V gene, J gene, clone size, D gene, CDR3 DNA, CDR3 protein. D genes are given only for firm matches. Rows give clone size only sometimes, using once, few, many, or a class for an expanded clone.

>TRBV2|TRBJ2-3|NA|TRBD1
TGTGCCAGCAGCCCGGGCCTACAGGGGACGCAGTATTTT
CASSPGLQGTQYF
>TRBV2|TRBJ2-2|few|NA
TGTGCCAGCGTGATTAGCGGAGCGAACACCGGGGAGCTGTTTTTT
CASVISGANTGELFF
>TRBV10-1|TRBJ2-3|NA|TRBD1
TGCGCCAGCAGTGGGTTGACCGGGACAGACAGTGCAGATACGCAGTATTTT
CASSGLTGTDSADTQYF
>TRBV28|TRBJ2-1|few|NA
TGTGCCAGCAGTCCTTACCGGACCTACAATGAGCAGTTCTTC
CASSPYRTYNEQFF
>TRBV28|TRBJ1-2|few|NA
TGTGCCAGCAGGGTCACAGGGAGTGAAAACTATGGCTACACCTTC
CASRVTGSENYGYTF
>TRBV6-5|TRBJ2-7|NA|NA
TGTGCCAGCAGTTTGCAGGGGGGGACCTACGAGCAGTACTTC
CASSLQGGTYEQYF
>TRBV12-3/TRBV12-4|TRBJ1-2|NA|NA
TGTGCCAGCAGCCGACCCTTGGACTTAAACTATGGCTACACCTTC
CASSRPLDLNYGYTF
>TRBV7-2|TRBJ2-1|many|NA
TGTGCCAGCAGCTTAGGAGCGGGTAGGGGTGAGCAGTTCTTC
CASSLGAGRGEQFF
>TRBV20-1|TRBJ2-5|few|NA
TGCAGTGCCCCCTCACTAAGGGGGTTAGGCGAGACCCAGTACTTC
CSAPSLRGLGETQYF
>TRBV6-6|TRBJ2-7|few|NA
TGTGCCAGCAGTACACTTCCAAACTACGAGCAGTACTTC
CASSTLPNYEQYF
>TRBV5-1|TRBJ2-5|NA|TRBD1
TGCGCCAGCAGCTTGTCCAGGGTTGTTAGGGGGCTCAGTCGAGAGACCCAGTACTTC
CASSLSRVVRGLSRETQYF
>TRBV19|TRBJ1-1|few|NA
TGTGCCAGTAAGGAGGAGACACGGACTGAAGCTTTCTTT
CASKEETRTEAFF
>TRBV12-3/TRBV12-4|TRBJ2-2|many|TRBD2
TGTGCCAGCACCCTACTAGCGGTTGGGGAGCTGTTTTTT
CASTLLAVGELFF
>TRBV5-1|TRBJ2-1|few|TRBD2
TGCGCCAGCAGCTTGGAGGGGACTAGCGGTAACAATGAGCAGTTCTTC
CASSLEGTSGNNEQFF
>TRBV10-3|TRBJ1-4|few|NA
TGTGCCATCCGAGATTCCGGGACAACCGATAAAAAACTGTTTTTT
CAIRDSGTTDKKLFF
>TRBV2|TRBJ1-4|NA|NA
TGTGCCAGCAGTGAAGTGTGGGTCAGGGAAAAACTGTTTTTT
CASSEVWVREKLFF
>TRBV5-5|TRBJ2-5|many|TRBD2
TGTGCCAGCAGCTTAGGAACTAGCGGGATTGAGACCCAGTACTTC
CASSLGTSGIETQYF
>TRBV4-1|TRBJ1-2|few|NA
TGCGCCAGCAGCCACCCCGTTGGGGGCAACTATGGCTACACCTTC
CASSHPVGGNYGYTF
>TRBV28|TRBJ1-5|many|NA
TGTGCCAGCAGTCCCCTTACAGGACCCAATCAGCCCCAGCATTTT
CASSPLTGPNQPQHF
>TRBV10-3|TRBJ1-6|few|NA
TGTGCCATCAGTGAGTCGGCAGGTTGGAGTAATTCACCCCTCCACTTT
CAISESAGWSNSPLHF
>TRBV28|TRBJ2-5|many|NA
TGTGCCAGCAGTTTATGGAGGGAGACCCAGTACTTC
CASSLWRETQYF
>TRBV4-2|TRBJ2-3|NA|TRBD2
TGTGCCAGCAGCCAGGGACTAGCGGGAGAGACAGATACGCAGTATTTT
CASSQGLAGETDTQYF
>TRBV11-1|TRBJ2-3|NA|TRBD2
TGTGCCAGCAGCTTAGCGTGGACTAGCGGGGGGGCGAATCCAGATACGCAGTATTTT
CASSLAWTSGGANPDTQYF
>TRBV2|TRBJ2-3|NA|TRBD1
TGTGCCAGCGGCAAAGACAGGGCCAACACAGATACGCAGTATTTT
CASGKDRANTDTQYF
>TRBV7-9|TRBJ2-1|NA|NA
TGTGCCAGCAGCTCCCCGAGGAGGACTTACAATGAGCAGTTCTTC
CASSSPRRTYNEQFF
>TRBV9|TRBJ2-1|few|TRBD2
TGTGCCAGCAGCCCTACTAGCGGGACCTCAAATGAGCAGTTCTTC
CASSPTSGTSNEQFF
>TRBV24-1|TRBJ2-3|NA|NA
TGTGCCACCAGATCTTCACATCGTGACACAGATACGCAGTATTTT
CATRSSHRDTDTQYF
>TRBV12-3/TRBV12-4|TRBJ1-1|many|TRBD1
TGTGCCAGCAGTTTAGAATTCAGGGGGTGGCCTTTCTTT
CASSLEFRGWPFF
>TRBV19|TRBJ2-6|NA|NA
TGTGCCAGTAGTCCTCAGACCCAATCTGGGGCCAACGTCCTGACTTTC
CASSPQTQSGANVLTF
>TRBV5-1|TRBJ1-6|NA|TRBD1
TGCGCCAGCACCCCCGGACAGGGTGATTATTCACCCCTCCACTTT
CASTPGQGDYSPLHF
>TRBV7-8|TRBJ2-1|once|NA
TGTGCCAGCAGCTTACCAGCTAACGAGCAGTTCTTC
CASSLPANEQFF
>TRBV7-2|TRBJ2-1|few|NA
TGTGCCAGCAGCATCAGCCCTACACTAGTGATCCGTCAGTTCTTC
CASSISPTLVIRQFF
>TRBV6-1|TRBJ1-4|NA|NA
TGTGCCAGCACCCCGCAAGCAACTAATGAAAAACTGTTTTTT
CASTPQATNEKLFF
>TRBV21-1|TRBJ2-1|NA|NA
TGTGCCAGCAGTATGGACTTGTACAATGAGCAGTTCTTC
CASSMDLYNEQFF
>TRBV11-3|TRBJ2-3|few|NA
TGTGCCAGCGGCGGGACTGGCTCAGATACGCAGTATTTT
CASGGTGSDTQYF
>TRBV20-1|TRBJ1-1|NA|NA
TGCAGTGCTAGAGATTCATCGAGAGCCCCGAACACTGAAGCTTTCTTT
CSARDSSRAPNTEAFF
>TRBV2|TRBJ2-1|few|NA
TGTGCCAGCAGTGAAAAAGGTATGGGAGGCAATGAGCAGTTCTTC
CASSEKGMGGNEQFF
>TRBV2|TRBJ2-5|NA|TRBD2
TGTGCCAGCAGTCGGGAGGAGGTAGAAAAACAAGAGACCCAGTACTTC
CASSREEVEKQETQYF
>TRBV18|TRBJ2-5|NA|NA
TGTGCCAGCACACAGGGGAGGCAAGAGACCCAGTACTTC
CASTQGRQETQYF
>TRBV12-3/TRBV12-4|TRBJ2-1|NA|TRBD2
TGTGCCAGCAGTCCCGCCCCGGGGGGGCGGGGCAATGAGCAGTTCTTC
CASSPAPGGRGNEQFF
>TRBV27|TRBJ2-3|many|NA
TGTGCCAGCAGTTTATTTTTAGCGGCCACAGATACGCAGTATTTT
CASSLFLAATDTQYF
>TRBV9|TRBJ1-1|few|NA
TGTGCCAGCAGCGTTGAGGGGGGCATGGGGTACACTGAAGCTTTCTTT
CASSVEGGMGYTEAFF
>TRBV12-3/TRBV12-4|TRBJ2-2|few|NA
TGTGCCAGCAGTTTACGGGGAGATTTGGACACCGGGGAGCTGTTTTTT
CASSLRGDLDTGELFF
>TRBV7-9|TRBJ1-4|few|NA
TGTGCCAGCAGCTTTGGGGATGCAACTAATGAAAAACTGTTTTTT
CASSFGDATNEKLFF
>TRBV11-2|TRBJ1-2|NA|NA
TGTGCCAGCAGCTTAACCAGGGAGTCAGGAGGCTACACCTTC
CASSLTRESGGYTF
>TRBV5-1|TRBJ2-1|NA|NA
TGCGCCAGCAGCCCCGGGGGAAGGTTGGATGAGCAGTTCTTC
CASSPGGRLDEQFF
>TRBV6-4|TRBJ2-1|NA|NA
TGTGCCAGCAGTAGGGACTTCGCGGGGGAGCAGTTCTTC
CASSRDFAGEQFF
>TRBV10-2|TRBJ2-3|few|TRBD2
TGCGCCAGCAGATTTGCGGGGGGGACCACAGATACGCAGTATTTT
CASRFAGGTTDTQYF
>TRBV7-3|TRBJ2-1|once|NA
TGTGCCAGCAGCTTGACCAACACGGACAATGAGCAGTTCTTC
CASSLTNTDNEQFF
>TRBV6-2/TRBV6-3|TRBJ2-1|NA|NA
TGTGCCAGCACCCGCGGGCATAGGTGGAGCAATGAGCAGTTCTTC
CASTRGHRWSNEQFF
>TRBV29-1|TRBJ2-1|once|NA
TGCAGCGTTGAAGTCCCGGGGGCCTACAATGAGCAGTTCTTC
CSVEVPGAYNEQFF
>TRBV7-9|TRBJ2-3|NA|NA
TGTGCCAGCAGCCTCCTTTCCGGGGGTGTCACAGATACGCAGTATTTT
CASSLLSGGVTDTQYF
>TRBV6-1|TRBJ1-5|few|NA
TGTGCCAGCAGTGAAGTTGGATGGAGTCGTCAGCCCCAGCATTTT
CASSEVGWSRQPQHF
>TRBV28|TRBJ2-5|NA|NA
TGTGCCAGCAGTTATCAGGCCCCAGCCCGGCAAGAGACCCAGTACTTC
CASSYQAPARQETQYF
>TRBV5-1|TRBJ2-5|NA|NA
TGCGCCAGCAGCCGTCATAGAGGTCGGCCTCAAGAGACCCAGTACTTC
CASSRHRGRPQETQYF